Below are 17 T cell receptor beta chains sequenced from a single sample in a study of cytotoxic CD8 clonotypes in ibrutinib-treated CLL (dated by TCRdb to the early 2020s). The sample's time point label, decoded: roughly 2 years on ibrutinib. Library method: the immunoSEQ multiplex PCR assay. TCRdb re-hosts the immuneACCESS table, in-frame sequences only. Its copies lack some clones; in the studies checked, an unresolved V gene accounts for under half of them, and the cause for the rest is not known. The sample table contains more than 200,000 clones; only one count was recorded for roughly 70% of them. Together, the top ten hold 15% to 19% of the sample. Specimen: PBMCs, collected after 24 months of ibrutinib treatment. The receptors shown here come from a human donor with chronic lymphocytic leukemia.

This clone was observed a single time. V gene TRBV9 combines with J gene TRBJ2-5, with 8 bases lining up with TRBD2. This CDR3 is 15 amino acids long. V shed 3 bases, J shed 4 bases, and the junction held 8 bases outside the gene matches. Germline V gene sequence: CDR1 SGDLS, CDR2 YYNGEE. The CDR3 loop reads CASSEAPSGRETQYF. For the CDR3, the DNA is TGTGCCAGCAGCGAGGCCCCCAGCGGGAGAGAGACCCAGTACTTC.

J is TRBJ2-3 and V is TRBV6-1; D is ambiguous. The V gene's germline CDR1 is MNHNS and CDR2 SASEGT. The CDR3 has 12 amino acids. Between the trimmed V and J ends, which lost 0 bases and 6 bases, there was a span of 4 bases. CDR3 amino acids: CASSEAGDTQYF. In nucleotides, the CDR3 is TGTGCCAGCAGTGAAGCGGGGGATACGCAGTATTTT.

V is TRBV5-1 and J is TRBJ2-7; 7 nucleotides align to TRBD1. The CDR3 is 16 residues long. Germline V lookup: CDR1 SGHRS, CDR2 YFSETQ. Trimming at V came to 7 bases and at J to 0 bases, leaving 13 bases not matched to a gene. The CDR3 loop is CASPGTEQDHSYEQYF. The CDR3 DNA reads TGCGCCAGCCCCGGGACAGAGCAAGATCACTCCTACGAGCAGTACTTC.

This chain uses TRBV18 with TRBJ2-2, with 8 bases identical to TRBD1. CDR1 KGHSH and CDR2 LQKENI come from the germline V gene. The CDR3 runs to 13 residues. V was clipped by 8 bases and J by 3 bases; unmatched bases: 2. The CDR3 bases are TGTGCCAGCCCGGACAGGGACACCGGGGAGCTGTTTTTT. This encodes CASPDRDTGELFF.

A few counts support this clone. The genes are TRBV7-3 and TRBJ2-3; no definite D call. The CDR3 loop spans 14 amino acids. Germline V gene sequence: CDR1 SGHTA, CDR2 FQGTGA. The V end lost 3 bases, the J end lost 0 bases, and 7 bases lay between the germline ends. The CDR3 coding sequence is TGTGCCAGCAGCTTGGGCAGTAGCACAGATACGCAGTATTTT. It codes for CASSLGSSTDTQYF.

The rearrangement links TRBV30 to TRBJ2-3; D is unclear. Between the trimmed V and J ends, which lost 1 base and 6 bases, there was a span of 14 bases. Germline lookup yields CDR1 GTSNPN and CDR2 SVGIG (reference sequence). The CDR3 is 14 residues long. The CDR3 is CAWSGRLVGDTQYF. The CDR3 DNA reads as TGTGCCTGGAGTGGTCGCCTGGTGGGGGATACGCAGTATTTT.

The chain couples TRBV6-5 to TRBJ1-1; D uncertain. V lost 0 bases to trimming and J lost 4 bases, with 9 bases between them. This CDR3 is built from 14 residues. Germline CDR1 and CDR2: MNHEY and SVGAGI. CDR3 region: CASSYSGMITEAFF. CDR3 nucleotide sequence: TGTGCCAGCAGTTACTCCGGGATGATCACTGAAGCTTTCTTT.

The J gene is TRBJ2-2, the V gene TRBV27, with 7 bases that match TRBD2. Per the germline V gene, CDR1 is MNHEY and CDR2 is SMNVEV (reference sequence). There are 17 residues in the CDR3. V was clipped by 5 bases and J by 3 bases; unmatched bases: 12. The DNA of the CDR3 is TGTGCCAGCAGTACCGGACTAGTCGCGGGGTACACCGGGGAGCTGTTTTTT. Encoded protein: CASSTGLVAGYTGELFF.

The chain recombines TRBV5-1 with TRBJ2-5, with 8 positions matching TRBD1. Germline CDR1 and CDR2: SGHRS and YFSETQ. Trimming removed 0 bases from V and 5 bases from J; junction bases left unmatched: 6. This CDR3 has 15 amino acids. For the CDR3, the DNA is TGCGCCAGCAGCTTGGACGGACAGGGTGAGGAGACCCAGTACTTC. Protein sequence: CASSLDGQGEETQYF.

This chain links TRBV7-6 with TRBJ2-1; 7 bases agree with TRBD1. The germline V gene has CDR1 SGHVS and CDR2 FNYEAQ. V lost 3 bases to trimming and J lost 10 bases; unmatched junction nucleotides: 3. The CDR3 spans 12 residues. DNA of the CDR3: TGTGCCAGCAGCTTGGTACAGGGGGAGCAGTTCTTC. It codes for CASSLVQGEQFF.

This clone came up a few times. The chain employs TRBV6-1 and TRBJ1-5, with TRBD1 matching over 7 bases. V was clipped by 6 bases and J by 5 bases; unmatched bases: 4. This CDR3 is built from 13 residues. Germline lookup yields CDR1 MNHNS and CDR2 SASEGT. The CDR3 is CASSDRAYQPQHF. The CDR3 DNA reads as TGTGCCAGCAGCGACAGGGCTTATCAGCCCCAGCATTTT.

The CDR3 region is CAGGIGENSYEQYF. CDR3 sequence (DNA): TGTGCCGGGGGGATAGGGGAGAACTCCTACGAGCAGTACTTC. V gene TRBV30 combines with J gene TRBJ2-7; D possibly corresponds to TRBD2 (6 bases). This CDR3 spans 14 amino acids. Germline CDR1 reads GTSNPN; CDR2 reads SVGIG (reference sequence). Trimming left V 8 bases short and J 0 bases short, with 17 bases between. Supplemented by reference TRBV30 and TRBJ2-7, the full variable domain reads SQTIHQWPATLVQPVGSPLSLECTVEGTSNPNLYWYRQAAGRGLQLLFYSVGIGQISSEVPQNLSASRPQDRQFILSSKKLLLSDSGFYLCAGGIGENSYEQYFGPGTRLTVT.

The chain recombines TRBV7-8 with TRBJ2-7; possibly TRBD1 for D (5 bases). This CDR3 has 13 residues. Between the trimmed V and J ends, which lost 6 bases and 2 bases, there was a span of 11 bases. The germline V gene has CDR1 SGHVS and CDR2 FQNEAQ. In DNA form, the CDR3 reads TGTGCCAGCAGTTACACGACAGCCTACGAGCAGTACTTC. Its translation is CASSYTTAYEQYF.

The CDR3 bases are TGTGCCATCAGTAACACAGATACGCAGTATTTT. Its protein product is CAISNTDTQYF. The V and J genes are TRBV10-3 and TRBJ2-3; D unresolved. The CDR3 spans 11 residues. V lost 5 bases and J lost 2, with 2 bases in between. In germline, CDR1 is ENHRY, CDR2 SYGVKD.

The chain combines TRBV9 with TRBJ2-7, with 7 positions matching TRBD2. Germline-derived CDR1 and CDR2 are SGDLS and YYNGEE. There are 15 residues in the CDR3. V shed 0 bases, J shed 2 bases, and the junction held 5 bases outside the gene matches. The CDR3 spells CASSVGGGGAYEQYF. The CDR3 coding sequence is TGTGCCAGCAGCGTAGGTGGTGGGGGGGCCTACGAGCAGTACTTC.

The chain has TRBV7-3 and TRBJ2-3, with 9 bases matching TRBD1. The CDR3 spans 15 residues. With V trimmed by 5 bases and J by 6 bases, 9 bases remained unmatched. The V gene's germline CDR1 is SGHTA and CDR2 FQGTGA. CDR3 sequence (DNA): TGTGCCAGCAGCCGCGGACAGGGGCGGAAGGATACGCAGTATTTT. Amino acids: CASSRGQGRKDTQYF.

V usage is TRBV6-5 and J usage is TRBJ2-7; 11 nucleotides agree with TRBD2. CDR3 size: 15 residues. Germline lookup yields CDR1 MNHEY and CDR2 SVGAGI. J lost 4 bases, V lost 6 bases, and 8 bases had no gene match. The CDR3 DNA is TGTGCCAGCAGCCGGACCGGGACTAGCGGATACGAGCAGTACTTC. It is translated as CASSRTGTSGYEQYF.